The next 3 T cell receptor beta chains were all read from a single sample in a study of cytomegalovirus exposure and HLA in healthy donors. PCR employed 60 Vbeta and 13 Jbeta primers. Libraries were prepared by immunoSEQ multiplex PCR; TCRdb keeps only in-frame clonotypes and omits some of them. The sample holds around 99,000 clones, approximately 74% seen once. Material: PBMCs. The receptors shown here come from a woman aged 40 to 49 in good health and CMV-seropositive.

This clone was seen only a few times. The chain uses TRBV5-1 and TRBJ1-1, with D hard to call. V dropped 0 bases and J dropped 1 base, with 7 bases sitting between them. Germline CDR1 SGHRS, CDR2 YFSETQ. The CDR3 is made up of 14 amino acids. The CDR3 DNA is TGCGCCAGCAGCTTGGTATCCTCGAACACTGAAGCTTTCTTT. The encoded protein is CASSLVSSNTEAFF.

This clone appeared once. The chain carries TRBV10-3 and TRBJ2-7, with D possibly matching TRBD2 (5 bases). With 4 bases removed from V and 5 bases from J, the gap between germline ends came to 9 bases. This CDR3 is built from 12 residues. The germline CDR1 and CDR2 sequences are ENHRY and SYGVKD. The CDR3 region is CAISGLGDEQYF. CDR3 nucleotide sequence: TGTGCCATCAGTGGGCTCGGGGACGAGCAGTACTTC.

The chain couples TRBV7-3 to TRBJ1-1, with a tentative D call TRBD1 (6 bases). The CDR3 runs 13 residues. Trimming left V 4 bases short and J 4 bases short, with 10 bases between. Germline values: CDR1 SGHTA, CDR2 FQGTGA. As DNA, the CDR3 is TGTGCCAGCAGCTCCGGACAGAGCACTGAAGCTTTCTTT. This encodes CASSSGQSTEAFF.